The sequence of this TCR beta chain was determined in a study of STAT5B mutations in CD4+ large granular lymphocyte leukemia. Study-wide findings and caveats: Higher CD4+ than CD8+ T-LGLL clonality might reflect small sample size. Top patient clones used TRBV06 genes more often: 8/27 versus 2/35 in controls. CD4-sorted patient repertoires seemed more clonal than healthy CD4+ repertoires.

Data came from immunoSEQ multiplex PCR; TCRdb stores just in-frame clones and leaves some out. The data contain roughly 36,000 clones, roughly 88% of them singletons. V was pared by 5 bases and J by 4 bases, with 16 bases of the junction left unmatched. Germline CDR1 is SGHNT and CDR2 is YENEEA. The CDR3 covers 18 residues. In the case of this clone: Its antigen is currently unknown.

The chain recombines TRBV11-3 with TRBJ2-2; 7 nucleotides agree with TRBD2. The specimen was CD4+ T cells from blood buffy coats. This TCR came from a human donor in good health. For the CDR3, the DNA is TGTGCCAGCAGCGGGCCTCCCTGGGAGGGGCGGAGCACCGGGGAGCTGTTTTTT. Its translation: CASSGPPWEGRSTGELFF. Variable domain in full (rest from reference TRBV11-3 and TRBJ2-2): EAGVVQSPRYKIIEKKQPVAFWCNPISGHNTLYWYLQNLGQGPELLIRYENEEAVDDSQLPKDRFSAERLKGVDSTLKIQPAELGDSAVYLCASSGPPWEGRSTGELFFGEGSRLTVL.